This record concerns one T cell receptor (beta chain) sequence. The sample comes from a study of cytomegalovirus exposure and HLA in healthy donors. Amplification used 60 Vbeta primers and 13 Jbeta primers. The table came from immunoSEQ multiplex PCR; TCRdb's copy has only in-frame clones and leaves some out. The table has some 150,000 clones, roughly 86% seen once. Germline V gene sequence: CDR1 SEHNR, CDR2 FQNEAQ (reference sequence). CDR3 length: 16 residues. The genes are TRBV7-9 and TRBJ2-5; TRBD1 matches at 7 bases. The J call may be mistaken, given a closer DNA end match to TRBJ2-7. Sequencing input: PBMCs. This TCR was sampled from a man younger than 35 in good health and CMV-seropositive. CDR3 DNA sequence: TGTGCCAGCAGCCTGTCCATAGCGACAGGGAAGCACGAGCAGTACTTC. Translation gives CASSLSIATGKHEQYF.